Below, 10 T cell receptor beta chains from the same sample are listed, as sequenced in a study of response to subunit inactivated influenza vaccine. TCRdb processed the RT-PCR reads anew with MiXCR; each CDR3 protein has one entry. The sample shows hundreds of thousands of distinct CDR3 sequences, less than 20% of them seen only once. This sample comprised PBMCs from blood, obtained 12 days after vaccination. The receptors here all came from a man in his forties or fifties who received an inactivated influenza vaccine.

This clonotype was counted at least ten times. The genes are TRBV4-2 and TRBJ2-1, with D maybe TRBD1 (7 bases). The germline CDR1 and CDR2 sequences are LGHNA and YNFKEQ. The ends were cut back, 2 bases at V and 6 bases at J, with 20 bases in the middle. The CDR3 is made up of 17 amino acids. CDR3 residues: CASSQLGGTAQGNEQFF. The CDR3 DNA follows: TGTGCCAGCAGCCAACTAGGCGGGACAGCGCAGGGCAATGAGCAGTTCTTC.

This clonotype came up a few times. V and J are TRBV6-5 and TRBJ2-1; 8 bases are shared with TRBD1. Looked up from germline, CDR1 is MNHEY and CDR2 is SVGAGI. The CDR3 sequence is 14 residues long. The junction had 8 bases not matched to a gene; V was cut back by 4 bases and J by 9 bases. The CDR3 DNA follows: TGTGCCAGCAGTTTCCCGGCAGGGGGCACTGAGCAGTTCTTC. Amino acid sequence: CASSFPAGGTEQFF.

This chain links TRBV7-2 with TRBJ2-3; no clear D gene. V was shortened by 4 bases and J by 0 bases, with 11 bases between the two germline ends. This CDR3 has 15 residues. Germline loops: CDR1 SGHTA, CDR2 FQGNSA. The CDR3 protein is CASSSQATSTDTQYF. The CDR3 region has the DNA TGTGCCAGCAGCTCCCAGGCGACTAGCACAGATACGCAGTATTTT.

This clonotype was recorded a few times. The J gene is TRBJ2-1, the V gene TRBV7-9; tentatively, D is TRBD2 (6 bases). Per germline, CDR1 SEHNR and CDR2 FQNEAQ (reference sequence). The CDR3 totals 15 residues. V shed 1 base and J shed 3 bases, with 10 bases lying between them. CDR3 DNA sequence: TGTGCCAGCAGCTTAGGGGACTTGGACTACAATGAGCAGTTCTTC. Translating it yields CASSLGDLDYNEQFF.

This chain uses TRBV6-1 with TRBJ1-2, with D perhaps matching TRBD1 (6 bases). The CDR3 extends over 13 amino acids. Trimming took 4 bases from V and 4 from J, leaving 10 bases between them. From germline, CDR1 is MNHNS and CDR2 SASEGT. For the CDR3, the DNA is TGTGCCAGCAGTGCAGGACAGCTCTATGGCTACACCTTC. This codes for CASSAGQLYGYTF.

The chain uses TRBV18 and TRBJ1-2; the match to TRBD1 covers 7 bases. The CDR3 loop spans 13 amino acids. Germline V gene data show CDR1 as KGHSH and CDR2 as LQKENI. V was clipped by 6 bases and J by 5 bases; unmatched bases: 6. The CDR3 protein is CASSPDRTYGYTF. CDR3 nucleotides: TGTGCCAGCTCGCCGGACAGGACTTATGGCTACACCTTC. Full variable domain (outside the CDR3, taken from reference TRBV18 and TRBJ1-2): NAGVMQNPRHLVRRRGQEARLRCSPMKGHSHVYWYRQLPEEGLKFMVYLQKENIIDESGMPKERFSAEFPKEGPSILRIQQVVRGDSAAYFCASSPDRTYGYTFGSGTRLTVV.

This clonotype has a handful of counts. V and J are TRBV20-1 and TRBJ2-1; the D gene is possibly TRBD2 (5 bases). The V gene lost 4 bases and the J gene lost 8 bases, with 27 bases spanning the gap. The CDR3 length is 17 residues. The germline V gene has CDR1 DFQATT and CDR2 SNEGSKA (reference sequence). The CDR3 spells CSANLPSGSGLLDEQFF. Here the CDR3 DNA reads TGCAGTGCTAATCTTCCAAGTGGGAGTGGGCTTCTCGATGAGCAGTTCTTC.

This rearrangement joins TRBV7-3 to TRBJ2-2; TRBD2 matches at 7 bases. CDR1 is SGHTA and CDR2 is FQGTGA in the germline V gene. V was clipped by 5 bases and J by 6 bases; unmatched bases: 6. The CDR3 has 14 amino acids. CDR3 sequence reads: CASSPRTSSGELFF. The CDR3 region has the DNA TGTGCCAGCAGCCCCCGGACTAGTTCCGGGGAGCTGTTTTTT.

DNA of the CDR3: TGTGCCAGCAGTTACTGGCTAGCGGGGGGCTACCAGGAGAATACGCAGTATTTT. Residues: CASSYWLAGGYQENTQYF. The rearrangement joins TRBV6-2 or TRBV6-3 to TRBJ2-3, with TRBD2 identical over 11 bases. This CDR3 contains 18 residues. V lost 1 base, J lost 7 bases, and 13 bases stayed unmatched. The germline V gene encodes CDR1 MNHEY and CDR2 SVGEGT.

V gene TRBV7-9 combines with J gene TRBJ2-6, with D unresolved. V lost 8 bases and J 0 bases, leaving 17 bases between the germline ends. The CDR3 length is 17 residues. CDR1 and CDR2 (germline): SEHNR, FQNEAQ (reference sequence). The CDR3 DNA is TGTGCCAGCTCCCCTCGGGTGGAGACCTCTGGGGCCAACGTCCTGACTTTC. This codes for CASSPRVETSGANVLTF.